This TCR beta chain was sequenced in a study of T cell clonotyping in hematopoietic cell transplantation. Overall study context: Recipients' pretransplant samples followed cytoreduction. General study results and limits: Pathologically expanded recipient clonotypes increased progressively from day 30 to day 180 as diversity fell. Graft donor and pretransplant recipient Inverse Simpson Index values predicted broader posttransplant TCR diversity.

The time point was: recipient sample about 28 days before transplant, after cytoreduction. Turning to this clone: Its antigen is not known.

Data came from immunoSEQ multiplex PCR; TCRdb stores just in-frame clones and leaves some out. Among roughly 29,000 clones listed, roughly 80% were seen once. With 1 base removed from V and 3 bases from J, the gap between germline ends came to 1 base. The CDR3 has 11 amino acids. CDR1 SGHRS and CDR2 YFSETQ come from the germline V gene. V usage is TRBV5-1 and J usage is TRBJ2-5, with no clear D. This sequence originates from a woman aged 25 to 45 with chronic myeloid leukemia. Some clones in this sample may be carry-over from other donors' samples. The material sequenced was peripheral blood mononuclear cells, taken before stem cell transplant. In DNA, the CDR3 is TGCGCCAGCAGCTTGAAAGAGACCCAGTACTTC. This codes for CASSLKETQYF.